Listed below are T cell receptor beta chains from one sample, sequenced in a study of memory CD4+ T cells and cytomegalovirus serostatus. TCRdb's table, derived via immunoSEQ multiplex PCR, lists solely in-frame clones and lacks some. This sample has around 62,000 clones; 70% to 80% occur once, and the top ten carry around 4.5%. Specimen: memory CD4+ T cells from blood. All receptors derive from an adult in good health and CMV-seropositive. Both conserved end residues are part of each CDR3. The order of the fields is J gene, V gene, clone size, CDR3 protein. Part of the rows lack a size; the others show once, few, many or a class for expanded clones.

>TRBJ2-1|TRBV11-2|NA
CASSLEFRGGNEQFF
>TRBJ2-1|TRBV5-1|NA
CASTLVKSGNEQFF
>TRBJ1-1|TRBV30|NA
CAWSTGTADGAFF
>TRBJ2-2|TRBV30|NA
CAWSWGQNTGELFF
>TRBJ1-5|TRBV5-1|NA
CASSVGQGDQPQHF
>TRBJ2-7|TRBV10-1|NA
CASNRAWGSEQYF
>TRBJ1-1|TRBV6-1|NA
CASSARQATNSEAFF
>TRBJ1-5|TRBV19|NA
CASTSGQGAYNQPQHF
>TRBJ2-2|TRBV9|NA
CASSLAGGFTGELFF
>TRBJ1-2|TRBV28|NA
CATTPANTNYGYTF
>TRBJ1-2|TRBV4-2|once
CASSQNTGGGYGYTF
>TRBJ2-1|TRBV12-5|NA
CASGLVVGGASEQFF
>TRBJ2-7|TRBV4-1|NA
CASSQVVVFKGEQYF
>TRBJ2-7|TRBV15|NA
CATSRVASGRLQDHSYEQYF
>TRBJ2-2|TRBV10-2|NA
CASSVREDGGELFF
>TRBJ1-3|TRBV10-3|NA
CAISNSYRDRANTIYF
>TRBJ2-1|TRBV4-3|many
CASSQDLSSGYNEQFF
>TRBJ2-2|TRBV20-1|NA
CSAWSTGELFF
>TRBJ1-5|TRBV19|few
CASSTRRGDSNQPQHF
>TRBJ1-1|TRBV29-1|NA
CSVEGTGVRDTEAFF
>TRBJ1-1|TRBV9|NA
CASSGGGSMNTEAFF
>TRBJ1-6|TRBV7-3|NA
CASSLEGAPSPLHF
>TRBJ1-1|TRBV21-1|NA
CASSKGQSPEAFF
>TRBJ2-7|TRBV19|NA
CATRPRTDYEQYF
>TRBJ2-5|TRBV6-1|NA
CASSELAGGHQETQYF
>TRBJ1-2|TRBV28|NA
CASSLYRGHPNRPNYGYTF
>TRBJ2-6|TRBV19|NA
CASSVTQGTGANVLTF
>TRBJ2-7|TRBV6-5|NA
CASSPPAGQSYEQYF
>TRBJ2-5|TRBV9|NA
CASSPLGQPQETQYF
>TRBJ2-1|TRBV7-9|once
CASRPAAGPEYYNEQFF
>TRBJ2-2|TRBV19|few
CASSMTRTSGSRTGELFF
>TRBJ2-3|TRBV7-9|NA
CASSLVRWGDDTQYF
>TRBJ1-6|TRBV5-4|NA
CASSQGGHHNSPLHF
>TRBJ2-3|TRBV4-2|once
CASSQDAVAASTDTQYF
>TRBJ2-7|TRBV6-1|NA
CASSDSGLIYEQYF
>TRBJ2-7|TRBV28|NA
CASTPVWGGDYEQYF
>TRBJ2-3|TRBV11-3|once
CASGKGTDTQYF
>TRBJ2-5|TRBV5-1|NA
CASSSLQGGGETQYF
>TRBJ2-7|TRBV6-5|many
CASSPSGSGSYEQYF
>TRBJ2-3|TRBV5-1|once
CASSLEERGGGSFTDTQYF
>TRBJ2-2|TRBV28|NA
CASSLVGQGLSNTGELFF
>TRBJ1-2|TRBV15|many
CATSKDILLVPYGYTF
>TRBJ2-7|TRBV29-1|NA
CSHKTGGEQYF
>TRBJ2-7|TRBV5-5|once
CASSLRETYEQYF
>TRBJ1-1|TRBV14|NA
CASSPTGVNTEAFF